This TCR beta chain was recorded in a study of blood T cell repertoires in COVID-19. About the research overall: Sites across the United States, Italy and Spain contributed samples from acute and convalescent COVID-19. Sources were T cells, B-cell-depleted T cells, or PBMCs; the material itself was cDNA or gDNA.

The CDR3 covers 14 residues. The ends were cut back, 8 bases at V and 4 bases at J, with 17 bases in the middle. Germline values: CDR1 KGHSH, CDR2 LQKENI. Per the study methods: By means of reference gene primer amplification, nucleated cell counts were estimated. Generated by immunoSEQ multiplex PCR, the TCRdb table keeps only in-frame clones and is missing some. That table gives V, J and clone size, and the DNA gave D and trimming. This sample has about 46,000 clones, with about 89% found just once. V and J are TRBV18 and TRBJ1-1; D remains ambiguous. This receptor was identified in a human donor in a cohort sampled during active COVID-19. What was sequenced was peripheral blood. The CDR3 DNA reads TGTGCCAGCCAAGGTGGAAAGGGAGGCACTGAAGCTTTCTTT. This sequence encodes CASQGGKGGTEAFF.